This T cell receptor beta chain was captured in a study of cytomegalovirus exposure and HLA in healthy donors. Overall study context: Some 85 million unique TCRs, all from HLA-typed donors, were included in an early release of the data.

Vbeta (60) and Jbeta (13) primers were used in the PCR. The assay was immunoSEQ multiplex PCR, and TCRdb's table has in-frame clones only and misses some. The table lists approximately 99,000 clones, 81% of them singletons, with about 4.9% in the top ten. The V end lost 6 bases, the J end lost 1 base, and 24 bases lay between the germline ends. The germline V gene encodes CDR1 SQVTM and CDR2 ANQGSEA. The length of the CDR3 is 17 residues. The J gene is TRBJ1-1, the V gene TRBV29-1; D may be TRBD1 (5 bases). This receptor was taken from a man aged 40-49 years in good health and CMV-seropositive. Specimen: PBMCs. The CDR3 is CSVAGTPRRGPNTEAFF. CDR3 sequence (DNA): TGCAGCGTGGCGGGGACTCCCCGGCGAGGACCGAACACTGAAGCTTTCTTT.